These T cell receptor beta chains were read from a single sample in a study of CD8+ T cells in alopecia areata. TCRdb's table, derived via immunoSEQ multiplex PCR, lists solely in-frame clones and lacks some. The repertoire holds some 170,000 clones, around 58% seen once, with under 20% in the top ten. Source: CD4+ T cells sorted from blood, taken between weeks 55 and 70, from a patient treated with tofacitinib. Every receptor here comes from a human donor with alopecia areata. The CDR3 runs from the conserved cysteine through the conserved F or W. The D gene is left open where the match is weak. A clone size is listed for some rows: how often the clone was seen (once, few, many), or a class if it is expanded.

TRBV4-2	TRBJ2-4	-	TRBD1	16	CASSQDPGQGLGIQYF
TRBV4-1	TRBJ2-4	-	-	15	CASSQGQLAKNIQYF
TRBV7-8	TRBJ1-5	once	-	16	CASSPRRGDSNQPQHF
TRBV7-9	TRBJ1-5	-	-	15	CASSLAGGTTQPQHF
TRBV5-1	TRBJ1-5	-	-	15	CASSLAGAEYQPQHF
TRBV6-5	TRBJ1-1	few	TRBD1	14	CASRPGQVRTEAFF
TRBV7-8	TRBJ1-6	-	-	13	CASSLEAGSPLHF
TRBV6-1	TRBJ2-7	once	TRBD1	12	CASARGPNEQYF
TRBV7-9	TRBJ1-1	-	TRBD1	14	CASSRGQVATEAFF
TRBV2	TRBJ2-7	-	TRBD1	14	CASSSTGGGYEQYF
TRBV19	TRBJ1-2	-	TRBD1	15	CASSTDRGANYGYTF
TRBV11-2	TRBJ1-1	once	-	16	CASSSMGGTLNTEAFF
TRBV30	TRBJ2-7	few	TRBD1	14	CAWRLKGAGYEQYF
TRBV7-9	TRBJ2-2	few	-	15	CASSWGTANTGELFF
TRBV25-1	TRBJ2-3	-	-	12	CASSFTGDTQYF
TRBV29-1	TRBJ2-3	-	-	12	CSVENWVDTQYF
TRBV29-1	TRBJ2-3	-	-	14	CSVQLWGGTDTQYF
TRBV27	TRBJ1-6	few	TRBD1	14	CASKNQGVDSPLHF
TRBV5-1	TRBJ1-2	-	-	14	CASSLQTVDYGYTF
TRBV29-1	TRBJ1-2	few	TRBD1	11	CSMRTGDGYTF
TRBV2	TRBJ2-4	-	-	13	CASLTPTKNIQYF
TRBV29-1	TRBJ2-1	-	TRBD2	14	CSVGKAGVYNEQFF
TRBV25-1	TRBJ1-2	-	TRBD1	14	CASSEWDRPYGYTF